The clone carrying this T cell receptor beta chain was found many times. This specimen comes from a study of T-cell reconstitution after alpha-beta-depleted transplantation in children. As it was prepared, the TCRbeta library received unique molecular identifiers. TCRdb recomputed calls from the PCR reads with MiXCR, one row per CDR3 protein. In the table there are hundreds of thousands of distinct CDR3 sequences, 8.5% to 10% of which are singletons. The source of this sequence is a human donor who donated a stem cell graft to a child with acute lymphoblastic leukemia. The material was PBMCs from the stem cell graft donor, obtained from the stem cell graft.

Here the CDR3 reads CASSFSGGPQETQYF. CDR3 DNA: TGCGCCAGCAGCTTTAGCGGGGGCCCCCAAGAGACCCAGTACTTC. The V gene is TRBV5-1, the J gene TRBJ2-5, with TRBD2 matching over 9 bases. This CDR3 has 15 amino acids. The trim removed 2 bases at V and 1 base at J, leaving 3 bases unmatched. CDR1 is SGHRS and CDR2 is YFSETQ in the germline V gene.